This T cell receptor beta chain was captured by sequencing in a study of shared clonotypes between healthy human individuals. Remarks on this clone: Its antigen remains unidentified.

Each donor was a Caucasian adult residing in Nashville, Tennessee. Study-level results: Incomplete sequencing of sorted subsets was indicated by rarefaction despite large depth.

Germline-derived CDR1 and CDR2 are MNHEY and SMNVEV (reference sequence). The CDR3 has 15 amino acids. Deletions cut 7 bases from V and 4 bases from J, with 17 bases between. Here immunoSEQ multiplex PCR was the method, and the copy in TCRdb shows in-frame clones only, minus some. The profile shows fewer than 3 million clones, about 90% of them singletons. The sample taken for sequencing was naive CD4+ T cells from PBMCs. Subset of the sample: CD45RA+ positively selected. The sequence was collected from a man between 18 and 29 years old in good health. Some clones in this sample may be carry-over from other donors' samples. This chain uses TRBV27 with TRBJ2-1; D gene uncertain. The CDR3 DNA reads TGTGCCAGCATCCGAAGACCAGACTCTTACAATGAGCAGTTCTTC. Residues: CASIRRPDSYNEQFF.